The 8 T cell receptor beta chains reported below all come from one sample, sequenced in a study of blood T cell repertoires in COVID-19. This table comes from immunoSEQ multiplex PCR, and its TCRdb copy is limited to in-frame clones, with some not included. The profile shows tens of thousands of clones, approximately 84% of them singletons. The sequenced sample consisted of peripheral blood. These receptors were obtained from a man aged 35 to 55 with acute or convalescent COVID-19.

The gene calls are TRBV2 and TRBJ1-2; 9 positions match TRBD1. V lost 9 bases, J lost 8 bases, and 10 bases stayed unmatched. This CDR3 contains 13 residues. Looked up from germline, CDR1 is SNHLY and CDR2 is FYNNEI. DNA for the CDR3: TGTGCCAGAAAGGGACAGGGTCCTATCGGCTACACCTTC. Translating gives CARKGQGPIGYTF.

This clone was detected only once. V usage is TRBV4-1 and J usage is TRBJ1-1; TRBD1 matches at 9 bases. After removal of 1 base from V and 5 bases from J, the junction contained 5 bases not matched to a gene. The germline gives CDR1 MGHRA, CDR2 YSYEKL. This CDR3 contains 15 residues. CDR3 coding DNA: TGCGCCAGCAGCCAAGGAAGACAGGGGGGGACTGAAGCTTTCTTT. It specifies CASSQGRQGGTEAFF.

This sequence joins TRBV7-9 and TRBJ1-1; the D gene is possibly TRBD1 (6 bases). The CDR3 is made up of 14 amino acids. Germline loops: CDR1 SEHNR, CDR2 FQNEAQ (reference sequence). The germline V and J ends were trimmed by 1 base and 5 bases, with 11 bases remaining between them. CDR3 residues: CASSLGQVVTEAFF. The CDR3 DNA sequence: TGTGCCAGCAGCTTAGGACAGGTGGTAACTGAAGCTTTCTTT.

CDR3 nucleotide sequence: TGTGCCAGCAGTTCGGGACAGGGGAGTTCCAACGAGCAGTACTTC. This encodes CASSSGQGSSNEQYF. This chain connects TRBV6-2 or TRBV6-3 to TRBJ2-7; 10 bases are shared with TRBD1. Trimming removed 4 bases from V and 5 bases from J; junction bases left unmatched: 8. Germline assignment: CDR1 MNHEY and CDR2 SVGEGT. The CDR3 is 15 amino acids.

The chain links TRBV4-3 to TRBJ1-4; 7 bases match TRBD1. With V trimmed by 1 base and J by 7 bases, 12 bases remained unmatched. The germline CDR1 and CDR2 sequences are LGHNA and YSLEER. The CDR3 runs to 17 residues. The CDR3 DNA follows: TGCGCCAGCAGCCAAGCGCCCTGGGGGGACAGAGTTGAAAAACTGTTTTTT. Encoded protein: CASSQAPWGDRVEKLFF.

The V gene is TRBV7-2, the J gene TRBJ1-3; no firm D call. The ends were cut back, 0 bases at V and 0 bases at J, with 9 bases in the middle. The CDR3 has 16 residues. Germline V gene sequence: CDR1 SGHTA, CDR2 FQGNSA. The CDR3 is CASSLAGDLSGNTIYF. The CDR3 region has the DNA TGTGCCAGCAGCTTAGCCGGGGATCTCTCTGGAAACACCATATATTTT.

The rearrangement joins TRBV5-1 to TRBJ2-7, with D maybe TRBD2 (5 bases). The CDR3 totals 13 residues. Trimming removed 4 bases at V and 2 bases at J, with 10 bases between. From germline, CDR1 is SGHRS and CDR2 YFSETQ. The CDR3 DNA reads TGCGCCAGCAGCACGGACGGGGCCTACGAGCAGTACTTC. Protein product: CASSTDGAYEQYF.

The CDR3 protein is CASSSPTGGENTGELFF. The CDR3 region has the DNA TGTGCCAGCAGCTCCCCAACAGGGGGCGAAAACACCGGGGAGCTGTTTTTT. This chain joins TRBV5-5 and TRBJ2-2; the match to TRBD1 covers 9 bases. Germline CDR1 SGHKS, CDR2 YYEKEE (reference sequence). The CDR3 is made up of 17 amino acids. V lost 3 bases to trimming and J lost 2 bases; unmatched junction nucleotides: 8.